This TCR beta chain derives from a study of blood T cell repertoires in COVID-19. Between the trimmed V and J ends, which lost 1 base and 8 bases, there was a span of 13 bases. Germline V gives CDR1 SGDLS, CDR2 YYNGEE. The CDR3 totals 14 residues. Profiled with immunoSEQ multiplex PCR; TCRdb holds only in-frame clones, not every one. The table lists 200,000 to 300,000 clones, approximately 85% of them singletons. This chain joins TRBV9 and TRBJ2-1; D may be TRBD2 (6 bases). Input material: peripheral blood. The clonotype originates from a woman aged 25 to 39 with acute or convalescent COVID-19. CDR3 nucleotide sequence: TGTGCCAGCAGCGTAACGACTAGTCTCGATGAGCAGTTCTTC. Its translation: CASSVTTSLDEQFF.